This T cell receptor beta chain was identified during a study of cytomegalovirus exposure and HLA in healthy donors. Whole-study context: The approximately 120 validation repertoires, a later analysis reported, used the same platform as the roughly 730 repertoires from the first cohort. Study outcomes and limitations: Investigators reported fewer than 200 TCR beta chains as tied to cytomegalovirus.

The donors were part of the validation cohort of 120 subjects. That cohort was separate from the first cohort, which comprised fewer than 800 subjects. Of note for this clone: Its antigen remains unidentified.

Only in-frame clones appear in the TCRdb table, and some are missing; sequencing was by immunoSEQ multiplex PCR. The data show around 220,000 clones, approximately 80% seen once. The sample was PBMCs. This clonotype originated in a woman in her twenties or thirties in good health and CMV-seropositive.

Here the CDR3 DNA reads TGCAGCGCTTGGGCCCGGATGGGGGATGGCTACACCTTC. Translation gives CSAWARMGDGYTF. J is TRBJ1-2 and V is TRBV29-1; a possible D gene is TRBD1 (5 bases). V lost 7 bases to trimming and J lost 6 bases, with 18 bases between them. Germline values: CDR1 SQVTM, CDR2 ANQGSEA. The CDR3 is 13 residues long.